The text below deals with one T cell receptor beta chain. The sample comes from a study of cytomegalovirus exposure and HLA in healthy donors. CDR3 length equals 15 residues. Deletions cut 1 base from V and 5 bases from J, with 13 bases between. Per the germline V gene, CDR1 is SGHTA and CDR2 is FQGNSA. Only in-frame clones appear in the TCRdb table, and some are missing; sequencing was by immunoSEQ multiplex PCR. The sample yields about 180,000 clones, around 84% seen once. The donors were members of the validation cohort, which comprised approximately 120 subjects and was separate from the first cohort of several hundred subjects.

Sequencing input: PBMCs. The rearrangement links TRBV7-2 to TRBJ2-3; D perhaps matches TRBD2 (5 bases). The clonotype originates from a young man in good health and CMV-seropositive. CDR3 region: CASSLGTLVRDTQYF. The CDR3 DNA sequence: TGTGCCAGCAGCTTAGGGACTCTGGTAAGAGATACGCAGTATTTT. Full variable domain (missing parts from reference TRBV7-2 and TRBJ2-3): GAGVSQSPSNKVTEKGKDVELRCDPISGHTALYWYRQSLGQGLEFLIYFQGNSAPDKSGLPSDRFSAERTGGSVSTLTIQRTQQEDSAVYLCASSLGTLVRDTQYFGPGTRLTVL.